A single sample gave rise to the 17 T cell receptor beta chains below, sequenced in a study of cytomegalovirus exposure and HLA in healthy donors (TCRdb year 2017). The library was produced with the immunoSEQ multiplex PCR assay. For the multiplex PCR, a mixture combining 60 forward primers for TCR Vbeta segments and 13 reverse primers for TCR Jbeta segments was used. TCRdb's version of the immuneACCESS table is confined to in-frame rearrangements and falls short of the full clone set. An unresolved V gene accounts for under half of the shortfall where checked; the remainder is of unknown origin. The sample table gives approximately 140,000 clones. The ten largest clonotypes hold 2% to 3% of the sample. The sequencing sample was made of PBMCs. These receptors were collected from a man aged 35 to 55 in good health and CMV-seronegative.

The chain couples TRBV4-3 to TRBJ2-7; 7 bases are shared with TRBD2. Germline V gene lookup returns CDR1 LGHNA and CDR2 YSLEER. This CDR3 is built from 17 residues. The V and J ends lost 1 base and 4 bases, in that order; junction bases with no gene match: 13. The CDR3 DNA follows: TGCGCCAGCAGCCAAGGACTAGCCTCCCCGGTTGCGTACGAGCAGTACTTC. This translates into CASSQGLASPVAYEQYF.

The V and J genes are TRBV29-1 and TRBJ2-7, with D possibly matching TRBD2 (5 bases). Germline CDR1 is SQVTM and CDR2 is ANQGSEA. The CDR3 loop spans 12 amino acids. V was shortened by 7 bases and J by 0 bases, with 10 bases between the two germline ends. The CDR3 region is CSAQRNSYEQYF. The CDR3 region has the DNA TGCAGCGCCCAGCGGAACTCCTACGAGCAGTACTTC.

The chain joins TRBV5-1 to TRBJ1-1; D remains ambiguous. The CDR3 loop spans 12 amino acids. Germline V lookup: CDR1 SGHRS, CDR2 YFSETQ. V was cut by 0 bases and J by 7 bases, with 7 bases left in between. The DNA of the CDR3 is TGCGCCAGCAGCTTGGAATCGGGTGAAGCTTTCTTT. This codes for CASSLESGEAFF.

On this clone: The junction shows a germline mismatch at one end, possibly a read error. The V call is TRBV10-3, the J call TRBJ1-6, with 7 positions matching TRBD1. This CDR3 contains 14 residues. Germline V gene data show CDR1 as ENHRY and CDR2 as SYGVKD. The CDR3 coding sequence is TGTGCCATCAGTGGCACAGGGGATAATTCACTCCTCCACTTT. Residues: CAISGTGDNSLLHF.

This rearrangement joins TRBV7-3 to TRBJ2-5; D unresolved. The CDR3 contains 13 residues. V lost 2 bases, J lost 5 bases, and 9 bases lay in between. The germline gives CDR1 SGHTA, CDR2 FQGTGA. The CDR3: CASSLGQYETQYF. For the CDR3, the DNA is TGTGCCAGCAGCTTAGGGCAGTACGAGACCCAGTACTTC.

This rearrangement joins TRBV7-9 to TRBJ2-7; 8 nucleotides line up with TRBD2. In germline, CDR1 is SEHNR, CDR2 FQNEAQ (reference sequence). J gave up 2 bases and V 1 base, and 4 bases lay outside the gene matches. CDR3 size: 15 residues. For the CDR3, the DNA is TGTGCCAGCAGCTTAGGCGGGGGGCCTACCTACGAGCAGTACTTC. As protein: CASSLGGGPTYEQYF.

To note about this clone: Other DNA sequences of this sample code for an identical CDR3. This chain uses TRBV9 with TRBJ1-2; weak D call: TRBD1 (6 bases). Germline assignment: CDR1 SGDLS and CDR2 YYNGEE. Trimming stripped 0 bases from V and 2 bases from J, with 8 bases between. CDR3 length: 14 residues. The CDR3 loop is CASSVATGNYGYTF. The CDR3 DNA sequence: TGTGCCAGCAGCGTAGCTACAGGGAACTATGGCTACACCTTC.

The V gene is TRBV19, the J gene TRBJ2-4; the D gene is possibly TRBD2 (5 bases). The CDR3 is 13 amino acids. Germline CDR1 reads LNHDA; CDR2 reads SQIVND (reference sequence). V dropped 0 bases and J dropped 6 bases, with 6 bases sitting between them. CDR3 bases: TGTGCCAGTAGTATAGAAGAGGGAAACATTCAGTACTTC. It translates to CASSIEEGNIQYF.

V and J are TRBV6-5 and TRBJ1-2; 7 bases fit TRBD1. CDR1 is MNHEY and CDR2 is SVGAGI in the germline V gene. The CDR3 contains 15 residues. V was clipped by 4 bases and J by 1 base; unmatched bases: 6. The CDR3 sequence is CASSWTGAYNYGYTF. Here the CDR3 DNA reads TGTGCCAGCAGTTGGACAGGAGCTTATAACTATGGCTACACCTTC.

V and J are TRBV2 and TRBJ2-5; D possibly corresponds to TRBD2 (6 bases). The V end lost 4 bases, the J end lost 2 bases, and 11 bases lay between the germline ends. Germline CDR1 SNHLY, CDR2 FYNNEI. The CDR3 totals 14 residues. CDR3 DNA sequence: TGTGCCAGCAGTGTTTCCGGGAGTCAAGAGACCCAGTACTTC. The encoded protein is CASSVSGSQETQYF.

The gene calls are TRBV27 and TRBJ1-1; D is possibly TRBD1 (5 bases). In germline, CDR1 is MNHEY, CDR2 SMNVEV (reference sequence). The V gene lost 0 bases and the J gene lost 4 bases, with 15 bases spanning the gap. The CDR3 has 16 residues. CDR3 protein: CASSLSIQLRGTEAFF. In nucleotides, the CDR3 is TGTGCCAGCAGTTTATCGATTCAACTTAGGGGCACTGAAGCTTTCTTT.

The CDR3 sequence: CASKGADNYGYTF. CDR3 in DNA: TGTGCCAGTAAAGGGGCAGATAACTATGGCTACACCTTC. The chain employs TRBV19 and TRBJ1-2; tentative D call: TRBD1 (5 bases). V was clipped by 7 bases and J by 1 base, with 10 bases between them. Germline-derived CDR1 and CDR2 are LNHDA and SQIVND (reference sequence). This CDR3 comprises 13 residues.

The V and J genes are TRBV19 and TRBJ1-5, with 7 nucleotides matching TRBD1. Unmatched junction bases numbered 9, after V lost 6 bases and J lost 1 base. In germline, CDR1 is LNHDA, CDR2 SQIVND (reference sequence). CDR3 size: 16 residues. CDR3 loop: CASRLDQGVSNQPQHF. For the CDR3, the DNA is TGTGCCAGTAGACTAGACCAGGGGGTCAGCAATCAGCCCCAGCATTTT.

The gene calls are TRBV18 and TRBJ2-7; 8 bases map to TRBD1. CDR1 is KGHSH, CDR2 LQKENI, per germline. The junction had 8 bases not matched to a gene; V was cut back by 3 bases and J by 4 bases. This CDR3 has 15 residues. The DNA of the CDR3 is TGTGCCAGCTCACCGGGTCAGGGGGCGCCTTACGAGCAGTACTTC. Translation gives CASSPGQGAPYEQYF.

This chain uses TRBV7-3 with TRBJ2-1; 10 bases fit TRBD2. Per the germline V gene, CDR1 is SGHTA and CDR2 is FQGTGA. The CDR3 is 16 amino acids. V gave up 0 bases and J gave up 4 bases; unmatched junction bases: 3. The CDR3 bases are TGTGCCAGCAGCTTAACGGGACTAGCGTTATACAATGAGCAGTTCTTC. It yields the protein CASSLTGLALYNEQFF.

V usage is TRBV7-8 and J usage is TRBJ2-7; no definite D call. There are 13 residues in the CDR3. CDR1 and CDR2 from the germline V gene are SGHVS and FQNEAQ. The V gene lost 4 bases and the J gene lost 5 bases, with 12 bases spanning the gap. This CDR3 reads CASSWAGSHEQYF. The DNA of the CDR3 is TGTGCCAGCAGCTGGGCTGGGTCCCACGAGCAGTACTTC.

Here the CDR3 reads CASRDRVGGANVLTF. CDR3 sequence (DNA): TGCGCCAGCAGAGACAGGGTCGGCGGGGCCAACGTCCTGACTTTC. This chain connects TRBV5-1 to TRBJ2-6, with 7 bases fitting TRBD1. J was trimmed by 4 bases and V by 5 bases; bases with no gene match: 6. The CDR3 covers 15 residues. CDR1 is SGHRS, CDR2 YFSETQ, per germline.